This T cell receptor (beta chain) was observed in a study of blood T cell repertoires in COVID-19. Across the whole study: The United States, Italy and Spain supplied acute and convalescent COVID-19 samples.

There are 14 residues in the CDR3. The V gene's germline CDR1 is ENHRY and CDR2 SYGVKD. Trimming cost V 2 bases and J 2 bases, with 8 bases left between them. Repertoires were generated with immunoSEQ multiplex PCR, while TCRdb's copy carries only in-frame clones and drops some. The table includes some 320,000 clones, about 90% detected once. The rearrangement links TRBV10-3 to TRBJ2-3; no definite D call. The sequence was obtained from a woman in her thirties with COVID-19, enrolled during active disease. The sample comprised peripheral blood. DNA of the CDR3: TGTGCCATCAGTGAGCAGATCGACACAGATACGCAGTATTTT. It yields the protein CAISEQIDTDTQYF.